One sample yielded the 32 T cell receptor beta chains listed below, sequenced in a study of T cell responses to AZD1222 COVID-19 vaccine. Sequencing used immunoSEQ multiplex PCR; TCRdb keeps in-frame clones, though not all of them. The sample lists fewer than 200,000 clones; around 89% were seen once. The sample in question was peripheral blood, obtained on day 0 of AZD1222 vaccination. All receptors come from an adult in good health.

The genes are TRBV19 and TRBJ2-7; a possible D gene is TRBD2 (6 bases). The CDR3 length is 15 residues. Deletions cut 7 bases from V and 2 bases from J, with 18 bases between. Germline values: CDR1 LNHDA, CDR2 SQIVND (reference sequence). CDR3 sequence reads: CASNKEGSRTYEQYF. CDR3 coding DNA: TGTGCCAGTAATAAGGAGGGGAGTCGCACCTACGAGCAGTACTTC.

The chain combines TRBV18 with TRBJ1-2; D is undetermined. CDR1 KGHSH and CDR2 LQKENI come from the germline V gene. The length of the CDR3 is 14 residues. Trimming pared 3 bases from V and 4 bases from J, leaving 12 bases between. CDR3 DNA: TGTGCCAGCTCACCCTCCTCGCAGGTCTATGGCTACACCTTC. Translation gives CASSPSSQVYGYTF.

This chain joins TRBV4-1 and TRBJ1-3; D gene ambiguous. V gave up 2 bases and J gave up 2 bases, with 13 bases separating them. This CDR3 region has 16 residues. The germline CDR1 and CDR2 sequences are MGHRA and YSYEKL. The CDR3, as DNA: TGCGCCAGCAGCCAAACGACGGGAGTCGCTGGAAACACCATATATTTT. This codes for CASSQTTGVAGNTIYF.

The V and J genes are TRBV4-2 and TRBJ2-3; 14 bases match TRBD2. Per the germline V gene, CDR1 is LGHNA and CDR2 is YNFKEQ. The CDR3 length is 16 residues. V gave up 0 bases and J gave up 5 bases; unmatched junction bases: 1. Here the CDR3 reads CASSQETSGRGDTQYF. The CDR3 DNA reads TGTGCCAGCAGCCAAGAGACTAGCGGGAGGGGAGATACGCAGTATTTT.

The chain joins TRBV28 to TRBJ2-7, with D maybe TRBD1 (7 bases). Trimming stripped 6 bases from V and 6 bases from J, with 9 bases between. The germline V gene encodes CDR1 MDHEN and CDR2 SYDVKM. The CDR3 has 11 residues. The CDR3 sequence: CASRRDSEQYF. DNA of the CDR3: TGTGCCAGCAGGCGGGACAGCGAGCAGTACTTC. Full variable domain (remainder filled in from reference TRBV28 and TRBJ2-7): DVKVTQSSRYLVKRTGEKVFLECVQDMDHENMFWYRQDPGLGLRLIYFSYDVKMKEKGDIPEGYSVSREKKERFSLILESASTNQTSMYLCASRRDSEQYFGPGTRLTVT.

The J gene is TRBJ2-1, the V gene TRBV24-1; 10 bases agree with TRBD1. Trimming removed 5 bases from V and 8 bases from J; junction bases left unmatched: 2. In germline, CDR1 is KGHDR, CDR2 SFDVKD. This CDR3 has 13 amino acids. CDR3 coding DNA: TGTGCCACCAGTGGGGACAGGGGAGATGAGCAGTTCTTC. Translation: CATSGDRGDEQFF.

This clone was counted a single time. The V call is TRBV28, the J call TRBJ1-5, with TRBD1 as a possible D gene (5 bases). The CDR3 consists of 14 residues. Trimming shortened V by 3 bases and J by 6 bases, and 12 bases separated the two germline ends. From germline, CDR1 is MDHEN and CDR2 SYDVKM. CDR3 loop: CASSFGTWTQPQHF. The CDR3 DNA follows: TGTGCCAGCAGTTTCGGGACGTGGACTCAGCCCCAGCATTTT.

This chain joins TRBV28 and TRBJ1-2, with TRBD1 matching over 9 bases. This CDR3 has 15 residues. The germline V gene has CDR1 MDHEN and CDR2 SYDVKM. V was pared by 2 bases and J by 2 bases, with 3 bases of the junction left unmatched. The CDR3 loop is CASSLPGTGNYGYTF. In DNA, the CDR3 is TGTGCCAGCAGTTTACCCGGGACAGGGAACTATGGCTACACCTTC.

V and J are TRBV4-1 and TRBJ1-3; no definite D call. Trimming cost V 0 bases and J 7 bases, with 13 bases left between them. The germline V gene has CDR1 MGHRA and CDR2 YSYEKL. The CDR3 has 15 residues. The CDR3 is CASSQDSNGANTIYF. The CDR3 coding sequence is TGCGCCAGCAGCCAAGATTCGAACGGTGCGAACACCATATATTTT.

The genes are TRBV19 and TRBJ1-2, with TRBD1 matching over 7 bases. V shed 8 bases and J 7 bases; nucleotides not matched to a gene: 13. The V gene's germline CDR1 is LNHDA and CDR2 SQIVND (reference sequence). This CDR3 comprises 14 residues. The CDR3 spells CASSLDRPARGYTF. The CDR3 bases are TGTGCCAGTTCCCTGGACAGGCCTGCTCGTGGCTACACCTTC.

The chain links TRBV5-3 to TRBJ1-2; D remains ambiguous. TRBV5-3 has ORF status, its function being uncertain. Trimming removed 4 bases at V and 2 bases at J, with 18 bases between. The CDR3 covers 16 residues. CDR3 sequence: CARSDLVVGSNYGYTF. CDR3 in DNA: TGTGCCAGAAGCGACTTAGTGGTGGGGTCAAACTATGGCTACACCTTC.

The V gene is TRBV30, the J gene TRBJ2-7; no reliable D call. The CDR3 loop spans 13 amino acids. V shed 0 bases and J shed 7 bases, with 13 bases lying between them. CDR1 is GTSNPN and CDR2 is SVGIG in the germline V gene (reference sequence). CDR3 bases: TGTGCCTGGAGTGTGGCTAGGCTAGAAGAGCAGTACTTC. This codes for CAWSVARLEEQYF.

For the CDR3, the DNA is TGTGCCAGCAGTTCGTTTAATAGCGGGCACAAAAACATTCAGTACTTC. Amino acids: CASSSFNSGHKNIQYF. The gene calls are TRBV6-2 or TRBV6-3 and TRBJ2-4; 7 nucleotides align to TRBD2. CDR1 MNHEY and CDR2 SVGEGT come from the germline V gene. Trimming removed 4 bases from V and 3 bases from J; junction bases left unmatched: 9. This CDR3 contains 16 residues.

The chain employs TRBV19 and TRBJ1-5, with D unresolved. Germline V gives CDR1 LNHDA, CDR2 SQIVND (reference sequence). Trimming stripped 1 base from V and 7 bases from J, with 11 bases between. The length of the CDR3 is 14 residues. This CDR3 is CASSIANGFQPQHF. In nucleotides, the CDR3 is TGTGCCAGTAGTATAGCAAACGGGTTCCAGCCCCAGCATTTT.

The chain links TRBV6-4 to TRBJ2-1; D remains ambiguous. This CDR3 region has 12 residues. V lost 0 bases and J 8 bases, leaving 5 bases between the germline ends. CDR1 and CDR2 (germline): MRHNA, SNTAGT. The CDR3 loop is CASSDSGYEQFF. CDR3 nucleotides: TGTGCCAGCAGTGACTCGGGCTATGAGCAGTTCTTC.

CDR3 nucleotides: TGTGCCATCAGTGAGGAGTTTAATGAGCAGTTCTTC. Translation gives CAISEEFNEQFF. This chain joins TRBV10-3 and TRBJ2-1; D remains ambiguous. The CDR3 totals 12 residues. The germline gives CDR1 ENHRY, CDR2 SYGVKD. V was clipped by 2 bases and J by 7 bases, with 6 bases between them.

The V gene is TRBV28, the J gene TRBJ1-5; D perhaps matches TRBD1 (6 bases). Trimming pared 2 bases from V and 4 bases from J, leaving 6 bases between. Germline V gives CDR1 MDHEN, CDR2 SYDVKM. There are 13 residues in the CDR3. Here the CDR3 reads CASSLTGNQPQHF. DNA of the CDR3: TGTGCCAGCAGTTTAACAGGGAATCAGCCCCAGCATTTT.

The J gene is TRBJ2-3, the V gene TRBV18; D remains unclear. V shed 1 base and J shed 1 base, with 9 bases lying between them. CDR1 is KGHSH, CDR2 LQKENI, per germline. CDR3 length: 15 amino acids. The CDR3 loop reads CASSPQESGTDTQYF. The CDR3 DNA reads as TGTGCCAGCTCACCACAGGAGTCGGGCACAGATACGCAGTATTTT.

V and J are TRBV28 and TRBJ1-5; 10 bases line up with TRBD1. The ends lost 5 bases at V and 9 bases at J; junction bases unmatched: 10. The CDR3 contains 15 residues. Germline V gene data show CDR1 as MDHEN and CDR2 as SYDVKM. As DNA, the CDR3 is TGTGCCAGCAGTATCGCCGGGACAGGGGATGGGCCCCAGCATTTT. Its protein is CASSIAGTGDGPQHF. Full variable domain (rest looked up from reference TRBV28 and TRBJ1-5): DVKVTQSSRYLVKRTGEKVFLECVQDMDHENMFWYRQDPGLGLRLIYFSYDVKMKEKGDIPEGYSVSREKKERFSLILESASTNQTSMYLCASSIAGTGDGPQHFGDGTRLSIL.

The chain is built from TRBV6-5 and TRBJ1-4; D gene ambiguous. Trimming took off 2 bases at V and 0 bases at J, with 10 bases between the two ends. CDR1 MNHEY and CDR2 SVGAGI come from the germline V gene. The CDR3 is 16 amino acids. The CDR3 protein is CASSYRWKATNEKLFF. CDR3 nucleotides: TGTGCCAGCAGTTACCGGTGGAAAGCAACTAATGAAAAACTGTTTTTT.

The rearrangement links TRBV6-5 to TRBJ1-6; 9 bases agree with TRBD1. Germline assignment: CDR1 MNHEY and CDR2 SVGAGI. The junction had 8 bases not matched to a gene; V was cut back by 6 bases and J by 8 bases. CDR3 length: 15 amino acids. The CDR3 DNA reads TGTGCCAGCAGACAACCTGGGACAGGGTATTCACCCCTCCACTTT. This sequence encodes CASRQPGTGYSPLHF.

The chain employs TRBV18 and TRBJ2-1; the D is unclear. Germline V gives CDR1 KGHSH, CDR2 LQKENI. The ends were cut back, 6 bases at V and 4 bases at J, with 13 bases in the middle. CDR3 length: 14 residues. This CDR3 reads CASSHDGAYNEQFF. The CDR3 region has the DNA TGTGCCAGCTCCCACGACGGAGCATACAATGAGCAGTTCTTC.

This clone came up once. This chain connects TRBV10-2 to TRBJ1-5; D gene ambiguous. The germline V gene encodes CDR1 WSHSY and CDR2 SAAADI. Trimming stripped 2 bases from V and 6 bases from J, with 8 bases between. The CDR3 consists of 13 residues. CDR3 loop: CASSEIKGQPQHF. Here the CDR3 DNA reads TGCGCCAGCAGTGAGATAAAAGGTCAGCCCCAGCATTTT.

The CDR3 coding sequence is TGTGCCAGCAGTGAGGGGGAAACCTACGAGCAGTACTTC. Protein sequence: CASSEGETYEQYF. The rearrangement uses TRBV6-1 and TRBJ2-7; D tentatively reads TRBD1 or TRBD2 (5 bases each). V was trimmed by 3 bases and J by 2 bases, leaving 8 bases between them. The CDR3 spans 13 residues. Germline-derived CDR1 and CDR2 are MNHNS and SASEGT.

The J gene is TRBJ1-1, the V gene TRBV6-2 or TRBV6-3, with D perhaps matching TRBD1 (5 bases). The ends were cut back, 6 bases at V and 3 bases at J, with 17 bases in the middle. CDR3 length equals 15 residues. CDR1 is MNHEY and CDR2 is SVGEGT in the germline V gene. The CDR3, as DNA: TGTGCCAGCAGGCCTCCCGGGACTTTTTACACTGAAGCTTTCTTT. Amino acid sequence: CASRPPGTFYTEAFF.

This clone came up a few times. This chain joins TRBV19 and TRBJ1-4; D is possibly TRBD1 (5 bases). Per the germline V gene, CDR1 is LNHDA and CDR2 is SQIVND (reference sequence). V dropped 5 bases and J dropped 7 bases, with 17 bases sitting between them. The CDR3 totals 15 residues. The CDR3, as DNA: TGTGCCAGTAGTTCGCGGACAAGCGGGAGTGAAAAACTGTTTTTT. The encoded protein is CASSSRTSGSEKLFF. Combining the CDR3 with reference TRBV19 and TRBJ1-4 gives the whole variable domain DGGITQSPKYLFRKEGQNVTLSCEQNLNHDAMYWYRQDPGQGLRLIYYSQIVNDFQKGDIAEGYSVSREKKESFPLTVTSAQKNPTAFYLCASSSRTSGSEKLFFGSGTQLSVL.

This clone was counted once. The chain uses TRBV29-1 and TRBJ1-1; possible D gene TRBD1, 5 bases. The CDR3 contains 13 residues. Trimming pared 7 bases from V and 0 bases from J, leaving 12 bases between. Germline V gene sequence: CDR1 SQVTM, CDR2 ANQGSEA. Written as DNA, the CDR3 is TGCAGCGCTAACCGACAGATGAACACTGAAGCTTTCTTT. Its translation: CSANRQMNTEAFF. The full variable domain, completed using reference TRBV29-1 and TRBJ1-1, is SAVISQKPSRDICQRGTSLTIQCQVDSQVTMMFWYRQQPGQSLTLIATANQGSEATYESGFVIDKFPISRPNLTFSTLTVSNMSPEDSSIYLCSANRQMNTEAFFGQGTRLTVV.

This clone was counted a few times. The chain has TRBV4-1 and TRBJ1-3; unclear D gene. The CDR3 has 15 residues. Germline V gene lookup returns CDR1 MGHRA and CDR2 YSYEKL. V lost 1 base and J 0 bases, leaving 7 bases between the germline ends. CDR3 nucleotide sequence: TGCGCCAGCAGCCAAGTTGCGAACTCTGGAAACACCATATATTTT. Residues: CASSQVANSGNTIYF.

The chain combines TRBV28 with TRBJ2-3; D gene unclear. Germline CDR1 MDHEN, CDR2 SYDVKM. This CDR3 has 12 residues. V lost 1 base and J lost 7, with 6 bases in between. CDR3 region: CASSLSSNTQYF. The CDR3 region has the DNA TGTGCCAGCAGTTTATCCAGTAATACGCAGTATTTT. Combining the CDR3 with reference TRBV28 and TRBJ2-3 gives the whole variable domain DVKVTQSSRYLVKRTGEKVFLECVQDMDHENMFWYRQDPGLGLRLIYFSYDVKMKEKGDIPEGYSVSREKKERFSLILESASTNQTSMYLCASSLSSNTQYFGPGTRLTVL.

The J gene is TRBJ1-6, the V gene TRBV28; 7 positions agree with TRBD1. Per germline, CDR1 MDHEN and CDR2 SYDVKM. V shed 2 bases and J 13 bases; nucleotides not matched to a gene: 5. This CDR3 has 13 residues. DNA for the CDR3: TGTGCCAGCAGTTTAGGACAGGATGCGCCCCTCCACTTT. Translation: CASSLGQDAPLHF.

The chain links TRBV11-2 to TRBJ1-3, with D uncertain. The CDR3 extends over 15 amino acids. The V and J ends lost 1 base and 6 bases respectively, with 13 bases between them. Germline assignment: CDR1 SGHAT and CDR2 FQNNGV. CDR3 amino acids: CASSLVSSYENTIYF. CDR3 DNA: TGTGCCAGCAGCTTAGTTTCGTCTTACGAAAACACCATATATTTT.

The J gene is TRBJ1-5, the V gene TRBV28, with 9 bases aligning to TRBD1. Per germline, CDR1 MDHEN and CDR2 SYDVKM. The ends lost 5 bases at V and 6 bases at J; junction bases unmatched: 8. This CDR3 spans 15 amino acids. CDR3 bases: TGTGCCAGCAGTGGGGGGGACAGGGAGGTTCAGCCCCAGCATTTT. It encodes CASSGGDREVQPQHF.